The 26 T cell receptor beta chains below come from one sample, sequenced in a study of shared clonotypes between healthy human individuals. Clones were read by immunoSEQ multiplex PCR, and TCRdb kept only the in-frame ones, dropping some. The data show approximately 1.4 million clones, with 95% to 99% seen just once and 0.45% held by the top ten. Source material: naive CD4+ T cells sorted from blood. Subset given: CD45RA+ positively selected. The receptor set was obtained from a man aged 30 to 45 in good health.

The rearrangement uses TRBV4-1 and TRBJ2-2, with D uncertain. The CDR3 has 12 residues. Trimming removed 3 bases from V and 8 bases from J, with 7 bases in between. From germline, CDR1 is MGHRA and CDR2 YSYEKL. CDR3 loop: CASSHPLGELFF. The CDR3 coding sequence is TGCGCCAGCAGCCACCCACTTGGGGAGCTGTTTTTT.

The genes are TRBV14 and TRBJ2-3; the match to TRBD2 covers 7 bases. CDR1 is SGHDN and CDR2 is FVKESK in the germline V gene. The CDR3 consists of 16 residues. V shed 1 base and J 2 bases; nucleotides not matched to a gene: 6. The CDR3 nucleotides read TGTGCCAGCAGCCAAGCTGTCGGGAGGTACACAGATACGCAGTATTTT. Protein product: CASSQAVGRYTDTQYF.

The rearrangement links TRBV5-1 to TRBJ1-1; D not certain. The CDR3 consists of 13 residues. Germline loops: CDR1 SGHRS, CDR2 YFSETQ. V was trimmed by 0 bases and J by 5 bases, leaving 8 bases between them. The CDR3 nucleotides are TGCGCCAGCAGCTTGGCCGTATTTACTGAAGCTTTCTTT. It codes for CASSLAVFTEAFF.

This chain connects TRBV4-3 to TRBJ1-1; D ambiguous. V was cut by 1 base and J by 0 bases, with 6 bases left in between. The germline V gene has CDR1 LGHNA and CDR2 YSLEER. The CDR3 covers 14 residues. The CDR3 is CASSQVSMNTEAFF. DNA of the CDR3: TGCGCCAGCAGCCAAGTTTCAATGAACACTGAAGCTTTCTTT.

V usage is TRBV5-5 and J usage is TRBJ2-2; D is possibly TRBD1 or TRBD2 (6 bases each). CDR1 is SGHKS and CDR2 is YYEKEE in the germline V gene (reference sequence). The CDR3 is 16 amino acids. Trimming took 4 bases from V and 7 from J, leaving 20 bases between them. The CDR3 sequence is CASSLVPGATGGELFF. As DNA, the CDR3 is TGTGCCAGCAGCCTCGTCCCGGGGGCAACGGGCGGGGAGCTGTTTTTT.

V and J are TRBV29-1 and TRBJ1-4, with D possibly TRBD1 on 6 matching bases. The germline V and J ends were trimmed by 7 bases and 3 bases, with 12 bases remaining between them. The CDR3 is 13 residues long. From germline, CDR1 is SQVTM and CDR2 ANQGSEA. The CDR3 reads CSATGMANEKLFF. Written as DNA, the CDR3 is TGCAGCGCAACAGGGATGGCTAATGAAAAACTGTTTTTT.

The chain uses TRBV9 and TRBJ2-3; 8 nucleotides align to TRBD2. J lost 3 bases, V lost 7 bases, and 10 bases had no gene match. CDR1 and CDR2 (germline): SGDLS, YYNGEE. The length of the CDR3 is 15 residues. The CDR3 protein is CASRRTSSRTDTQYF. CDR3 sequence (DNA): TGTGCCAGCCGCCGGACTAGCTCCCGTACAGATACGCAGTATTTT.

The V gene is TRBV7-2, the J gene TRBJ2-2; no reliable D call. Germline V gene sequence: CDR1 SGHTA, CDR2 FQGNSA. This CDR3 contains 13 residues. V was shortened by 1 base and J by 3 bases, with 3 bases between the two germline ends. The CDR3 here is CASSLVDTGELFF. The CDR3, as DNA: TGTGCCAGCAGCTTAGTGGACACCGGGGAGCTGTTTTTT.

The count of this clone is one. The V call is TRBV2, the J call TRBJ2-3; possible D gene TRBD2, 6 bases. The germline V and J ends were trimmed by 3 bases and 0 bases, with 13 bases remaining between them. Germline V gene lookup returns CDR1 SNHLY and CDR2 FYNNEI. The length of the CDR3 is 16 residues. The CDR3 sequence: CASSDVGGISTDTQYF. For the CDR3, the DNA is TGTGCCAGCAGTGACGTCGGCGGGATCAGCACAGATACGCAGTATTTT.

J is TRBJ2-7 and V is TRBV5-6, with 7 nucleotides matching TRBD2. In germline, CDR1 is SGHDT, CDR2 YYEEEE. There are 18 residues in the CDR3. The V gene end was trimmed by 1 base and the J gene end by 2 bases; junction bases not matched to a gene: 15. The CDR3 here is CASSLIGLADAPTYEQYF. The CDR3 region has the DNA TGTGCCAGCAGCTTGATTGGGCTAGCGGACGCTCCAACCTACGAGCAGTACTTC.

This chain joins TRBV6-1 and TRBJ1-1; D gene uncertain. The CDR3 is 15 amino acids. Germline V gene data show CDR1 as MNHNS and CDR2 as SASEGT. V was shortened by 1 base and J by 0 bases, with 9 bases between the two germline ends. The CDR3 region has the DNA TGTGCCAGCAGTGAAGGGGATCCGATGAACACTGAAGCTTTCTTT. Residues: CASSEGDPMNTEAFF.

This chain uses TRBV29-1 with TRBJ2-5, with D tentatively TRBD1 (6 bases). The CDR3 extends over 14 amino acids. With 4 bases removed from V and 3 bases from J, the gap between germline ends came to 15 bases. Germline V gene sequence: CDR1 SQVTM, CDR2 ANQGSEA. CDR3 in amino acids: CSVAHRAREETQYF. The CDR3 DNA reads TGCAGCGTTGCTCACAGGGCTAGGGAAGAGACCCAGTACTTC.

The CDR3 loop is CASSYKEGLAGDRFF. In nucleotides, the CDR3 is TGTGCCAGCAGTTACAAAGAGGGACTAGCGGGAGATCGGTTCTTC. This sequence joins TRBV6-5 and TRBJ2-1, with TRBD2 identical over 14 bases. Germline V gives CDR1 MNHEY, CDR2 SVGAGI. After removal of 2 bases from V and 15 bases from J, the junction contained 9 bases not matched to a gene. The CDR3 length is 15 residues.

Details on this clone: This sample also contains other DNA sequences that code for the same CDR3. The chain has TRBV6-1 and TRBJ2-2; D is ambiguous. Germline V gene sequence: CDR1 MNHNS, CDR2 SASEGT. The CDR3 covers 11 residues. The germline V and J ends were trimmed by 9 bases and 5 bases, with 7 bases remaining between them. The CDR3 here is CASSRTGELFF. The CDR3 DNA sequence: TGTGCCAGTTCCCGGACCGGGGAGCTGTTTTTT.

In DNA form, the CDR3 reads TGTGCCAGCGGGACTTCCACCGAGAATGAGCAGTTCTTC. The encoded protein is CASGTSTENEQFF. The chain carries TRBV6-6 and TRBJ2-1, with TRBD2 as a possible D gene (6 bases). Trimming took 8 bases from V and 7 from J, leaving 15 bases between them. The CDR3 spans 13 residues. Germline assignment: CDR1 MNHNY and CDR2 SVGAGI (reference sequence).

V usage is TRBV10-3 and J usage is TRBJ2-1, with D perhaps TRBD1 or TRBD2 (5 bases each). V dropped 6 bases and J dropped 3 bases, with 33 bases sitting between them. The CDR3 extends over 21 amino acids. Germline V gives CDR1 ENHRY, CDR2 SYGVKD. The chain's CDR3 is CAIRDPGLHSEGVHSYNEQFF. Written as DNA, the CDR3 is TGTGCCATCAGGGACCCAGGGCTCCACAGCGAGGGCGTTCATAGCTACAATGAGCAGTTCTTC.

The DNA for the CDR3 is TGCGCCAGCAATGTGGGGCAGACCAACTATGGCTACACCTTC. Translation gives CASNVGQTNYGYTF. The chain carries TRBV5-1 and TRBJ1-2; D may be TRBD1 (5 bases). This CDR3 is built from 14 residues. The V end lost 6 bases, the J end lost 2 bases, and 14 bases lay between the germline ends. Germline-derived CDR1 and CDR2 are SGHRS and YFSETQ.

CDR3 sequence reads: CASSLPGWVNTEAFF. DNA of the CDR3: TGTGCCAGCAGCTTGCCAGGGTGGGTGAACACTGAAGCTTTCTTT. V and J are TRBV11-2 and TRBJ1-1; a possible D gene is TRBD1 (5 bases). Trimming stripped 3 bases from V and 0 bases from J, with 11 bases between. The CDR3 has 15 amino acids. From germline, CDR1 is SGHAT and CDR2 FQNNGV.

On this clone: This sample includes further DNA sequences coding for the same CDR3. The chain combines TRBV6-5 with TRBJ2-7; D uncertain. Trimming cost V 4 bases and J 4 bases, with 8 bases left between them. Germline V gene sequence: CDR1 MNHEY, CDR2 SVGAGI. The CDR3 extends over 12 amino acids. The CDR3 loop reads CASSSTRYEQYF. As DNA, the CDR3 is TGTGCCAGCAGTTCGACCCGTTACGAGCAGTACTTC.

This chain connects TRBV5-4 to TRBJ2-1, with D hard to call. Trimming pared 3 bases from V and 5 bases from J, leaving 15 bases between. The CDR3 totals 15 residues. The germline gives CDR1 SGHNT, CDR2 YYREEE (reference sequence). As DNA, the CDR3 is TGTGCCAGCAGCTCGTTTAAGAGGACCCACAATGAGCAGTTCTTC. Amino acids: CASSSFKRTHNEQFF.

The chain links TRBV11-2 to TRBJ2-3, with 9 bases lining up with TRBD2. V gave up 5 bases and J gave up 7 bases; unmatched junction bases: 10. This CDR3 region has 15 residues. Germline CDR1 and CDR2: SGHAT and FQNNGV. Written as DNA, the CDR3 is TGTGCCAGCAGCGCCGGTCTAGCGGGATTTTATACGCAGTATTTT. The encoded protein is CASSAGLAGFYTQYF.

A word on this clone: Within the sample, other DNA sequences also encode this same CDR3. V usage is TRBV30 and J usage is TRBJ1-5; D remains ambiguous. V was clipped by 0 bases and J by 6 bases, with 6 bases between them. Per the germline V gene, CDR1 is GTSNPN and CDR2 is SVGIG (reference sequence). CDR3 length: 12 residues. The CDR3 reads CAWSVRGQPQHF. In DNA, the CDR3 is TGTGCCTGGAGTGTACGAGGTCAGCCCCAGCATTTT.

This clone came up once. This chain joins TRBV10-3 and TRBJ2-3; 10 nucleotides match TRBD2. The CDR3 is made up of 16 amino acids. The germline V gene encodes CDR1 ENHRY and CDR2 SYGVKD. Trimming removed 6 bases from V and 0 bases from J; junction bases left unmatched: 6. The CDR3 here is CAISQGLADSTDTQYF. The CDR3 DNA is TGTGCCATCAGCCAAGGACTAGCGGATAGCACAGATACGCAGTATTTT.

The rearrangement uses TRBV19 and TRBJ2-2; no reliable D call. The germline CDR1 and CDR2 sequences are LNHDA and SQIVND (reference sequence). The CDR3 runs 15 residues. The ends were cut back, 1 base at V and 6 bases at J, with 12 bases in the middle. In DNA, the CDR3 is TGTGCCAGTAGTATAGTTGGGCCGGGCCCCGGGGAGCTGTTTTTT. Its translation: CASSIVGPGPGELFF.

V gene TRBV7-9 combines with J gene TRBJ1-2, with TRBD1 matching 7 bases. Germline loops: CDR1 SEHNR, CDR2 FQNEAQ (reference sequence). The ends lost 5 bases at V and 3 bases at J; junction bases unmatched: 6. This CDR3 spans 14 amino acids. The CDR3 loop reads CASSAPGQDYGYTF. DNA of the CDR3: TGTGCCAGCAGCGCCCCCGGACAGGACTATGGCTACACCTTC.

V and J are TRBV9 and TRBJ2-1, with D possibly matching TRBD1 (6 bases). The CDR3 extends over 16 amino acids. The V end lost 0 bases, the J end lost 3 bases, and 13 bases lay between the germline ends. Germline-derived CDR1 and CDR2 are SGDLS and YYNGEE. CDR3 nucleotides: TGTGCCAGCAGCGTAGGTTCTAGGGGGATCTACAATGAGCAGTTCTTC. Translated: CASSVGSRGIYNEQFF.